The clone carrying this T cell receptor beta chain came up many times. CDR3 length: 15 residues. CDR1 SGHRS and CDR2 YFSETQ come from the germline V gene. With 2 bases clipped from V and 6 bases from J, the junction kept 6 bases outside the gene matches. This entry comes from a study of prognosis after radiotherapy for stage I lung cancer. Genomic DNA provided the template from which TCR beta CDR3 was amplified by two-round multiplex PCR. TRBV and TRBJ genes each had their own specific primers in first-round PCR. TCRdb reprocessed the multiplex PCR reads with MiXCR, giving one entry per CDR3 protein. The sample holds some 15,000 distinct CDR3 sequences, roughly a quarter seen once.

The chain has TRBV5-1 and TRBJ2-1; 9 bases line up with TRBD2. The starting material was PBMCs, obtained before or after stereotactic body radiation therapy (not recorded which). This sequence was found in a donor aged 50 or older with non-small cell lung cancer. The CDR3 protein is CASSLVTSGSNEQFF. DNA for the CDR3: TGCGCCAGCAGCTTAGTTACTAGCGGGTCCAATGAGCAGTTCTTC.